The rows below give T cell receptor beta chains drawn from one sample of a study of T-cell memory formation after mild COVID-19. TCRdb fed the 5' RACE reads into MiXCR, producing one record per CDR3 protein. The sample includes fewer than 450,000 distinct CDR3 sequences, roughly a quarter of them seen just once. Source material: PBMCs or a T cell subset sorted from them (not recorded which). The origin of the receptors is an adult woman who had mild COVID-19 (a few samples of this study predate the infection). Cell type and time point are not known. CDR3s leave out the opening cysteine and the closing phenylalanine or tryptophan.

cdr3_aa j_call v_call
ATSRSPGQNTEAF TRBJ1-1 TRBV15
ASSPPGRKNEKLF TRBJ1-4 TRBV7-9
ASSFPSSYEQY TRBJ2-7 TRBV7-9
ASSVPHTLGYT TRBJ1-2 TRBV9
ASGSTPPGSTDTQY TRBJ2-3 TRBV12-3/TRBV12-4
AWRGSGGAGELF TRBJ2-2 TRBV30
ASSRTTGAEAF TRBJ1-1 TRBV5-5
ATSDRQGLEVYEQF TRBJ2-1 TRBV24-1
ASSLAETTGTGELF TRBJ2-2 TRBV7-2
AISSSPGSGTDTQY TRBJ2-3 TRBV10-3
ASSAWTRSSYEQY TRBJ2-7 TRBV19
ASRSSWTGRETQY TRBJ2-5 TRBV19
ASSSLPADRGAHEQY TRBJ2-7 TRBV5-1
ASSVRQGRRNYGYT TRBJ1-2 TRBV7-8
ASSYASGSAGELF TRBJ2-2 TRBV7-8
ASSLGLGGSYEQY TRBJ2-7 TRBV7-2
ASSLGQGWDEQF TRBJ2-1 TRBV5-1
ASSVGIHAANEQF TRBJ2-1 TRBV9
ASSMTRAYYEQY TRBJ2-7 TRBV19
ASGPTGQPYEQY TRBJ2-7 TRBV12-5
SARETGYNEQF TRBJ2-1 TRBV20-1
ASSSTGVQF TRBJ2-1 TRBV7-9
ASSLNGGSGNTIY TRBJ1-3 TRBV5-1
ASSVGGGDTQY TRBJ2-3 TRBV9
ASSQERSGGNYGYT TRBJ1-2 TRBV3-1
ATEGPSSTDTQY TRBJ2-3 TRBV24-1
ASSPDRVTDTQY TRBJ2-3 TRBV7-2
ASSAGTARGYT TRBJ1-2 TRBV7-6
ASSRLSSYT TRBJ1-2 TRBV6-2/TRBV6-3
SARGPGGDSYEQY TRBJ2-7 TRBV20-1
ASSPGGGTDTQY TRBJ2-3 TRBV5-1
ASSVVDKPWVSSYNEQF TRBJ2-1 TRBV9
SVEGWAGGSDIQY TRBJ2-4 TRBV29-1
ASSWTDNTEAF TRBJ1-1 TRBV7-2
ASSIDSGMREQY TRBJ2-7 TRBV19
SAAKKLTDTQY TRBJ2-3 TRBV29-1
AWSGGISTHYGYT TRBJ1-2 TRBV30
ASSFAGRGLEETQY TRBJ2-5 TRBV11-3
SVRREYSYGYT TRBJ1-2 TRBV29-1
ATSGQRGQGDYGYT TRBJ1-2 TRBV24-1
ASSGGQATNEKLF TRBJ1-4 TRBV5-1
SARATGGTRETQY TRBJ2-5 TRBV20-1
ASSQDHSPISAYNEQF TRBJ2-1 TRBV4-1
ASSHKQGTLYNEQF TRBJ2-1 TRBV5-6
ASSAPSGIRNEQF TRBJ2-1 TRBV7-2
ASSLDRSNTGELF TRBJ2-2 TRBV12-3/TRBV12-4
ASSLAGKVTDTQY TRBJ2-3 TRBV5-1
ASSIVRGDYNEQF TRBJ2-1 TRBV19
ASSRTPYGTGVGYEQY TRBJ2-7 TRBV4-1
ASSLAQGGYSPLH TRBJ1-6 TRBV12-3/TRBV12-4
ASSQDLPGTLSYNEQF TRBJ2-1 TRBV4-2
ASRPRRLEPGELF TRBJ2-2 TRBV6-2/TRBV6-3
ASSVPGGAETQY TRBJ2-5 TRBV5-4
ASSQEGKRNTEAF TRBJ1-1 TRBV3-1
ASSQGMALRQETQY TRBJ2-5 TRBV3-1
ATSRDGDFGTDTQY TRBJ2-3 TRBV15
ASSWERIGGNEQF TRBJ2-1 TRBV13
ASSRTSGRNNEQF TRBJ2-1 TRBV6-5
ASSAAGRGRTEAF TRBJ1-1 TRBV7-9
ASSGDGPYGYT TRBJ1-2 TRBV12-3/TRBV12-4